Included here is one T cell receptor (beta chain) sequence, with context. Its cognate antigen is unknown. The data were obtained in a study of OX40 agonist ivuxolimab in advanced cancers. For the study at large: Three patients showed partial responses: one hepatocellular carcinoma and two cutaneous melanoma cases.

Study results and limitations: Certain nonresponding patients likewise had low normalized T-cell clonal expansion. Average numbers of expanded clones were greater in CD8+ T cells than in CD4+.

Trimming removed 4 bases from V and 4 bases from J, with 8 bases in between. The germline gives CDR1 MNHNS, CDR2 SASEGT. The CDR3 loop spans 12 amino acids. Method: immunoSEQ multiplex PCR; TCRdb's copy keeps in-frame clones and lacks some. The sample shows over 20,000 clones, more than 75% of them seen only once. This TCR was sampled from an adult with an advanced solid tumor such as melanoma, head and neck, liver or kidney cancer. This chain links TRBV6-1 with TRBJ2-7; no reliable D call. Sequenced here: CD4+ or CD8+ T cells sorted from blood, sampled in a trial of the OX40 agonist ivuxolimab. This CDR3 is CASSGDIYEQYF. CDR3 sequence (DNA): TGTGCCAGCAGTGGTGACATATACGAGCAGTACTTC.